In its sample, the clone carrying this TCR beta chain was seen a few times. Its cognate antigen is unknown. Once RNA had been extracted, it was reverse transcribed into cDNA to act as the sequencing template. Produced via immunoSEQ multiplex PCR; TCRdb's table is partial and in-frame only. The data contain around 190,000 clones, 56% of them singletons. The sample comes from a study of CD8+ T cells in alopecia areata. Findings of the study overall: TCR sharing across patients was less clear than in mice, possibly HLA-related. Sequence data from scalp samples additionally include resident alphabeta T cells of normal skin. Affected scalp, especially in alopecia totalis/universalis, had a higher clonality than normal scalp did.

PBMC-derived CD4+ and CD8+ T cells were sorted. Trimming removed 8 bases at V and 4 bases at J, with 13 bases between. This CDR3 spans 13 amino acids. Per germline, CDR1 SNHLY and CDR2 FYNNEI. The sample consisted of CD8+ T cells sorted from blood. This TCR was recovered from a human donor in good health. The rearrangement joins TRBV2 to TRBJ2-3, with D unclear. The CDR3 nucleotides are TGTGCCAGCGGAGATTGGGCAGCAGATACGCAGTATTTT. This encodes CASGDWAADTQYF.